This T cell receptor (beta chain) stems from a study of cytomegalovirus exposure and HLA in healthy donors. Study outcomes and limitations: It was reportedly the case that the classifier diagnosed cytomegalovirus status with high specificity and sensitivity.

The CDR3 runs 17 residues. J gave up 10 bases and V 0 bases, and 12 bases lay outside the gene matches. Germline V gives CDR1 MGHRA, CDR2 YSYEKL. Use of 60 Vbeta and 13 Jbeta primers characterized the PCR. The table came from immunoSEQ multiplex PCR; TCRdb's copy has only in-frame clones and leaves some out. The sample features 75,000 to 100,000 clones, with approximately 1.4% in its top ten. Turning to this clone: The antigen is unknown.

Sequenced input: PBMCs. V gene TRBV4-1 combines with J gene TRBJ2-1; 10 bases align to TRBD2. The TCR comes from an older woman in good health and CMV-seronegative. The CDR3 sequence: CASSQETAGGSRGEQFF. Written as DNA, the CDR3 is TGCGCCAGCAGCCAAGAGACAGCGGGAGGGTCACGGGGCGAGCAGTTCTTC.